The rows below give T cell receptor beta chains drawn from one sample of a study of T cells in localized non-small cell lung cancer. Generated by immunoSEQ multiplex PCR, the TCRdb table keeps only in-frame clones and is missing some. The sample shows tens of thousands of clones, 85% to 90% of them seen only once. The sequences come from peripheral blood, collected before any cancer treatment. The receptors were sampled from a woman aged 40-69 years with stage I lung adenocarcinoma. CDR3s include the opening cysteine and the closing phenylalanine or tryptophan. The order of the fields is D gene, V gene, J gene, clone size, CDR3 protein, CDR3 DNA. D genes are given only for firm matches. Size is stated for part of the rows, as once, few or many counts, or as a class when the clone is expanded.

D gene: .
V gene: TRBV28
J gene: TRBJ2-3
clone size: .
CDR3 protein: CASSLSKGSSQYF
CDR3 DNA: TGTGCCAGCAGTTTATCCAAGGGGTCTTCGCAGTATTTT

D gene: .
V gene: TRBV29-1
J gene: TRBJ2-3
clone size: .
CDR3 protein: CSVDPTLDTQYF
CDR3 DNA: TGCAGCGTTGATCCCACCCTGGATACGCAGTATTTT

D gene: .
V gene: TRBV11-3
J gene: TRBJ1-1
clone size: .
CDR3 protein: CASGRGNTEAFF
CDR3 DNA: TGTGCCAGCGGCCGGGGGAACACTGAAGCTTTCTTT

D gene: .
V gene: TRBV12-5
J gene: TRBJ1-5
clone size: .
CDR3 protein: CASGLGANQPQHF
CDR3 DNA: TGTGCTAGTGGTTTGGGGGCAAATCAGCCCCAGCATTTT

D gene: .
V gene: TRBV27
J gene: TRBJ1-6
clone size: .
CDR3 protein: CASSRTRVGNSPLHF
CDR3 DNA: TGTGCCAGCAGTCGAACACGGGTCGGGAATTCACCCCTCCACTTT

D gene: .
V gene: TRBV18
J gene: TRBJ2-3
clone size: .
CDR3 protein: CASLRSSRGTDTQYF
CDR3 DNA: TGTGCCAGCTTAAGATCATCAAGGGGCACAGATACGCAGTATTTT

D gene: TRBD1
V gene: TRBV6-1
J gene: TRBJ1-4
clone size: .
CDR3 protein: CASSGGQGRHEKLFF
CDR3 DNA: TGTGCCAGCAGTGGGGGACAGGGGAGGCATGAAAAACTGTTTTTT

D gene: .
V gene: TRBV19
J gene: TRBJ1-1
clone size: .
CDR3 protein: CASAPVGIGGTEAFF
CDR3 DNA: TGTGCCAGTGCTCCTGTCGGAATTGGTGGCACTGAAGCTTTCTTT

D gene: .
V gene: TRBV19
J gene: TRBJ2-7
clone size: .
CDR3 protein: CASSNQGNSYEQYF
CDR3 DNA: TGTGCCAGTAGTAACCAGGGTAACTCCTACGAGCAGTACTTC

D gene: .
V gene: TRBV5-1
J gene: TRBJ2-7
clone size: .
CDR3 protein: CASSLSGDEQYF
CDR3 DNA: TGCGCCAGCAGCTTGTCAGGGGACGAGCAGTACTTC

D gene: .
V gene: TRBV2
J gene: TRBJ1-4
clone size: .
CDR3 protein: CASSEGTLPGEKLFF
CDR3 DNA: TGTGCCAGCAGTGAAGGAACCCTCCCGGGGGAAAAACTGTTTTTT

D gene: .
V gene: TRBV14
J gene: TRBJ2-2
clone size: .
CDR3 protein: CASSPQLLSPGELFF
CDR3 DNA: TGTGCCAGCAGCCCCCAGCTCCTCAGCCCCGGGGAGCTGTTTTTT

D gene: .
V gene: TRBV7-3
J gene: TRBJ1-1
clone size: .
CDR3 protein: CASSPQPVRGMNTEAFF
CDR3 DNA: TGTGCCAGCAGCCCTCAACCCGTTAGGGGCATGAACACTGAAGCTTTCTTT

D gene: .
V gene: TRBV2
J gene: TRBJ1-3
clone size: .
CDR3 protein: CASIPEWAGNTIYF
CDR3 DNA: TGTGCCAGCATTCCCGAGTGGGCTGGAAACACCATATATTTT

D gene: TRBD2
V gene: TRBV5-1
J gene: TRBJ2-1
clone size: .
CDR3 protein: CASSGLGVGTSGISEQFF
CDR3 DNA: TGCGCCAGCAGCGGTCTAGGAGTAGGTACTAGCGGGATCAGCGAGCAGTTCTTC

D gene: .
V gene: TRBV28
J gene: TRBJ2-7
clone size: .
CDR3 protein: CASTLSPASYEQYF
CDR3 DNA: TGTGCCAGCACCCTATCCCCGGCGTCCTACGAGCAGTACTTC

D gene: .
V gene: TRBV5-1
J gene: TRBJ2-2
clone size: .
CDR3 protein: CASSFRVQAGELFF
CDR3 DNA: TGCGCCAGCAGCTTCCGAGTTCAGGCCGGGGAGCTGTTTTTT

D gene: .
V gene: TRBV6-5
J gene: TRBJ2-1
clone size: once
CDR3 protein: CASAEHPTYNEQFF
CDR3 DNA: TGTGCCAGCGCCGAACACCCCACCTACAATGAGCAGTTCTTC

D gene: TRBD2
V gene: TRBV5-4
J gene: TRBJ2-5
clone size: .
CDR3 protein: CASSLSAGDETQYF
CDR3 DNA: TGTGCCAGCAGCTTGTCGGCGGGGGATGAGACCCAGTACTTC

D gene: .
V gene: TRBV18
J gene: TRBJ1-1
clone size: once
CDR3 protein: CASSPRGEAEAFF
CDR3 DNA: TGTGCCAGCTCACCACGGGGGGAGGCTGAAGCTTTCTTT

D gene: .
V gene: TRBV10-3
J gene: TRBJ1-1
clone size: .
CDR3 protein: CAISERGGNTEAFF
CDR3 DNA: TGTGCCATCAGTGAGAGGGGCGGAAACACTGAAGCTTTCTTT

D gene: .
V gene: TRBV7-2
J gene: TRBJ1-5
clone size: .
CDR3 protein: CASSPSGSNQPQHF
CDR3 DNA: TGTGCCAGCAGCCCCTCGGGCAGCAATCAGCCCCAGCATTTT

D gene: .
V gene: TRBV25-1
J gene: TRBJ2-7
clone size: .
CDR3 protein: CASSALRGYEQYF
CDR3 DNA: TGTGCCAGCAGTGCCCTACGGGGCTACGAGCAGTACTTC

D gene: .
V gene: TRBV6-6
J gene: TRBJ1-6
clone size: .
CDR3 protein: CASRNRDIISLHF
CDR3 DNA: TGTGCCAGCAGGAACCGGGACATTATTTCTCTCCACTTT

D gene: .
V gene: TRBV6-6
J gene: TRBJ2-5
clone size: .
CDR3 protein: CATEEGQQETQYF
CDR3 DNA: TGTGCCACCGAAGAAGGACAGCAAGAGACCCAGTACTTC

D gene: .
V gene: TRBV9
J gene: TRBJ2-1
clone size: .
CDR3 protein: CASSVVGRHNYEQFF
CDR3 DNA: TGTGCCAGCAGCGTAGTGGGAAGGCACAATTATGAGCAGTTCTTC

D gene: .
V gene: TRBV18
J gene: TRBJ1-1
clone size: .
CDR3 protein: CASSPGHGLNTEAFF
CDR3 DNA: TGTGCCAGCTCACCAGGACACGGGTTGAACACTGAAGCTTTCTTT

D gene: TRBD1
V gene: TRBV6-5
J gene: TRBJ2-7
clone size: .
CDR3 protein: CASSSMTGRTYEQYF
CDR3 DNA: TGTGCCAGCAGTTCGATGACAGGGAGAACCTACGAGCAGTACTTC

D gene: TRBD1
V gene: TRBV19
J gene: TRBJ2-5
clone size: .
CDR3 protein: CASSIGLDRAYQETQYF
CDR3 DNA: TGTGCCAGTAGTATCGGTTTGGACAGGGCGTACCAAGAGACCCAGTACTTC

D gene: .
V gene: TRBV28
J gene: TRBJ1-2
clone size: .
CDR3 protein: CASSLNLGGYTF
CDR3 DNA: TGTGCCAGCAGTTTAAACCTTGGGGGCTACACCTTC

D gene: .
V gene: TRBV28
J gene: TRBJ2-5
clone size: .
CDR3 protein: CASSLPGRETQYF
CDR3 DNA: TGTGCCAGCAGTTTGCCGGGGCGTGAGACCCAGTACTTC

D gene: .
V gene: TRBV21-1
J gene: TRBJ2-3
clone size: .
CDR3 protein: CASRGVRRFSTDTQYF
CDR3 DNA: TGTGCCAGCAGAGGGGTGAGGCGGTTTAGCACAGATACGCAGTATTTT

D gene: TRBD1
V gene: TRBV5-6
J gene: TRBJ1-1
clone size: few
CDR3 protein: CASSLTRGLTEAFF
CDR3 DNA: TGTGCCAGCAGCCTCACGAGGGGGCTAACTGAAGCTTTCTTT

D gene: TRBD2
V gene: TRBV10-3
J gene: TRBJ2-3
clone size: .
CDR3 protein: CAIRGGTGEVTSTDTQYF
CDR3 DNA: TGTGCCATCCGCGGGGGAACAGGAGAAGTGACTAGCACAGATACGCAGTATTTT

D gene: TRBD1
V gene: TRBV7-9
J gene: TRBJ1-2
clone size: .
CDR3 protein: CASSHRDRDPYGYTF
CDR3 DNA: TGTGCCAGCAGCCACCGGGACAGGGACCCCTATGGCTACACCTTC

D gene: TRBD1
V gene: TRBV7-2
J gene: TRBJ1-3
clone size: .
CDR3 protein: CASSSGQGRTGNTIYF
CDR3 DNA: TGTGCCAGCAGCTCGGGACAGGGAAGAACTGGAAACACCATATATTTT

D gene: .
V gene: TRBV4-1
J gene: TRBJ2-3
clone size: .
CDR3 protein: CASSQDQDTQYF
CDR3 DNA: TGCGCCAGCAGCCAAGACCAGGATACGCAGTATTTT

D gene: .
V gene: TRBV4-1
J gene: TRBJ1-5
clone size: .
CDR3 protein: CASSQEFPRDSNQPQHF
CDR3 DNA: TGCGCCAGCAGCCAAGAATTCCCGAGAGATAGCAATCAGCCCCAGCATTTT

D gene: TRBD1
V gene: TRBV27
J gene: TRBJ1-4
clone size: .
CDR3 protein: CATATGLYEKLFF
CDR3 DNA: TGTGCCACCGCGACAGGGCTTTATGAAAAACTGTTTTTT

D gene: .
V gene: TRBV5-5
J gene: TRBJ2-7
clone size: .
CDR3 protein: CASHPGSELGVYEQYF
CDR3 DNA: TGTGCCAGCCATCCTGGGTCCGAACTTGGGGTGTACGAGCAGTACTTC

D gene: .
V gene: TRBV12-2
J gene: TRBJ2-5
clone size: few
CDR3 protein: CASRCRQGGEETQYF
CDR3 DNA: TGTGCAAGTCGCTGCCGACAGGGAGGGGAAGAGACCCAGTACTTC

D gene: TRBD2
V gene: TRBV7-6
J gene: TRBJ2-1
clone size: .
CDR3 protein: CASSSDPSGRGNEQFF
CDR3 DNA: TGTGCCAGCAGCTCTGATCCTAGCGGGAGGGGAAATGAGCAGTTCTTC